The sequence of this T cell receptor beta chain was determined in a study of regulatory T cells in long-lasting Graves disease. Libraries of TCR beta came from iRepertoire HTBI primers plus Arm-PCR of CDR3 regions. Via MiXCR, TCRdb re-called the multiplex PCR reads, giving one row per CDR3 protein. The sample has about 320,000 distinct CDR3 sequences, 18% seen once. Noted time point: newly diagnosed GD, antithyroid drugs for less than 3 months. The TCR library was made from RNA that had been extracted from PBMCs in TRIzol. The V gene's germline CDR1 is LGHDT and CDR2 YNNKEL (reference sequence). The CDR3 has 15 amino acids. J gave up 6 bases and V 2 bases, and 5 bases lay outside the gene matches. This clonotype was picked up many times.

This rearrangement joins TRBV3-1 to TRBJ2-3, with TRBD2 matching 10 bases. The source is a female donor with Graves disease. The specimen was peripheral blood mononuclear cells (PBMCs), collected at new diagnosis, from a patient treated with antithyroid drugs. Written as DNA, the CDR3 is TGTGCCAGCAGCCAAAGTCTAGCGGGAGTGGATACGCAGTATTTT. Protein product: CASSQSLAGVDTQYF.